These 2 T cell receptor beta chains originate from one sample sequenced in a study of T-cell memory formation after mild COVID-19. MiXCR, applied by TCRdb to the 5' RACE reads, yields one record per CDR3 protein. The top ten hold approximately 20% of the sample, which has 260,000 or so distinct CDR3 sequences, over 15% seen once. Sequencing was done on a sample of PBMCs or a T cell subset sorted from them (not recorded which). Receptors were obtained from a man in his late teens or twenties who had mild COVID-19 (a few samples of this study predate the infection). Cell type and time point are not known.

The chain is built from TRBV28 and TRBJ1-5, with D uncertain. Trimming shortened V by 2 bases and J by 2 bases, and 10 bases separated the two germline ends. The CDR3 sequence is 15 residues long. Germline-derived CDR1 and CDR2 are MDHEN and SYDVKM. CDR3 loop: CASSLVGSGNQPQHF. DNA of the CDR3: TGTGCCAGCAGTTTAGTGGGGAGCGGCAATCAGCCCCAGCATTTT.

The V gene is TRBV7-3, the J gene TRBJ2-3; 7 bases match TRBD1. Germline V CDR1 and CDR2: SGHTA, FQGTGA. This CDR3 comprises 14 residues. J lost 4 bases, V lost 2 bases, and 3 bases had no gene match. The CDR3 DNA is TGTGCCAGCAGCTTACAGGGGGAATCAGATACGCAGTATTTT. Translated: CASSLQGESDTQYF.